This T cell receptor beta chain was obtained from a study of OX40 agonist ivuxolimab in advanced cancers. Study-level background: Ivuxolimab is an agonistic anti-OX40 (CD134) antibody, and patients were treated with it.

The length of the CDR3 is 15 residues. V dropped 3 bases and J dropped 4 bases, with 15 bases sitting between them. CDR1 and CDR2 (germline): LNHDA, SQIVND (reference sequence). Sequencing used immunoSEQ multiplex PCR; TCRdb keeps in-frame clones, though not all of them. Here the sample spans about 68,000 clones, about 93% being singletons. The receptor was derived from an adult with an advanced solid tumor such as melanoma, head and neck, liver or kidney cancer. The chain links TRBV19 to TRBJ1-2; perhaps TRBD1 as D (5 bases). The sample was CD4+ or CD8+ T cells sorted from blood, taken in a trial of the OX40 agonist ivuxolimab. CDR3 in DNA: TGTGCCAGTAGTATCATCTCAAGAGGGGTCTATGGCTACACCTTC. Translating it yields CASSIISRGVYGYTF. Supplemented by reference TRBV19 and TRBJ1-2, the full variable domain reads DGGITQSPKYLFRKEGQNVTLSCEQNLNHDAMYWYRQDPGQGLRLIYYSQIVNDFQKGDIAEGYSVSREKKESFPLTVTSAQKNPTAFYLCASSIISRGVYGYTFGSGTRLTVV.